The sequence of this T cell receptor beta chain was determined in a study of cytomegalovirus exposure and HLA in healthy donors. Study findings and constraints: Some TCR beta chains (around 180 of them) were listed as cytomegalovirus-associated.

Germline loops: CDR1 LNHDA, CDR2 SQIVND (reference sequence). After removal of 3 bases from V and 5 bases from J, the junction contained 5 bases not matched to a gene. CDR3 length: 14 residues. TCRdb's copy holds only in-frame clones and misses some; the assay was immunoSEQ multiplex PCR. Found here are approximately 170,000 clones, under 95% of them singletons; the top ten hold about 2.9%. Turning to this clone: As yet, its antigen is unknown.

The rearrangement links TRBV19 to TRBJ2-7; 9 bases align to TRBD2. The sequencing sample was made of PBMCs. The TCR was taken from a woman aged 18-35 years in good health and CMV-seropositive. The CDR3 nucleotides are TGTGCCAGTAGTATCGGACTAGCGATGAACGAGCAGTACTTC. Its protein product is CASSIGLAMNEQYF.